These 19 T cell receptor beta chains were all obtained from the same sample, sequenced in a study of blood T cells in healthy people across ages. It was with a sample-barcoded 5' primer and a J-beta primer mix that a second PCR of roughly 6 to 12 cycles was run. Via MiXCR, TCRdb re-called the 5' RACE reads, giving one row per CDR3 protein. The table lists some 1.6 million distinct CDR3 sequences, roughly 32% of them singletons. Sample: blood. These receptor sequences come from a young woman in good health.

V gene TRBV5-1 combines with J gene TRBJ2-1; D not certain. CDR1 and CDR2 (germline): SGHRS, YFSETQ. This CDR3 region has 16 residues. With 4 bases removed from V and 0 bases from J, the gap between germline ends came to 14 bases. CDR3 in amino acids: CASSIPADNSYNEQFF. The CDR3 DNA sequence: TGCGCCAGCAGCATACCTGCTGACAACTCCTACAATGAGCAGTTCTTC.

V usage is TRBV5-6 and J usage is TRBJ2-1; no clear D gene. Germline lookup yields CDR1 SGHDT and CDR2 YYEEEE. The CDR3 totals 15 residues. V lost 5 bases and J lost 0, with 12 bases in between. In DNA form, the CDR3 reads TGTGCCAGCAGACGGCAGTCCAGCTCCTACAATGAGCAGTTCTTC. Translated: CASRRQSSSYNEQFF.

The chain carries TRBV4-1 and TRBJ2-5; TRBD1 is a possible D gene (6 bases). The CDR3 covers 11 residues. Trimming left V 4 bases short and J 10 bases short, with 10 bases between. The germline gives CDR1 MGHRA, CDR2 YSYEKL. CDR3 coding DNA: TGCGCCAGCAGCCGGGGGCGGGTCCAGTACTTC. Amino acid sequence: CASSRGRVQYF.

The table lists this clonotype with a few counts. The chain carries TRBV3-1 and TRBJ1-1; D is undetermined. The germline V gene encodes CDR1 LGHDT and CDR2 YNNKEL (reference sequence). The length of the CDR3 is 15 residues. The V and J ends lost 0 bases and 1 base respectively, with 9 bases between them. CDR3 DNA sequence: TGTGCCAGCAGCCAAGAAATTGCGGGGAACACTGAAGCTTTCTTT. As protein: CASSQEIAGNTEAFF.

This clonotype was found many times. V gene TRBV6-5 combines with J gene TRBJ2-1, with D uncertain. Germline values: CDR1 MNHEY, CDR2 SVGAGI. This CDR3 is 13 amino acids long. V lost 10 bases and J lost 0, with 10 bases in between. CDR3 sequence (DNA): TGTGCCACGTCGAAGAGCTCCTACAATGAGCAGTTCTTC. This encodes CATSKSSYNEQFF.

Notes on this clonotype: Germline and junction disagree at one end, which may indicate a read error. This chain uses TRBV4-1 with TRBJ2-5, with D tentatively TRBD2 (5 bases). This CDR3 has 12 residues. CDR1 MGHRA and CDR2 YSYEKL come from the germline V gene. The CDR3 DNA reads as TGCGCCAGCAACCAAGATTTCGGGGAGCAGTACTTC. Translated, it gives CASNQDFGEQYF.

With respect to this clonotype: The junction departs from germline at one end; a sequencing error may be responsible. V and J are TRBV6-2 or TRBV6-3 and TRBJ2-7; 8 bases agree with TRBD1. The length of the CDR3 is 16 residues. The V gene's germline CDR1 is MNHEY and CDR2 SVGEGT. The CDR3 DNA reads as TGTGCCAGCAGTCCTCCACGGACAGGGAACTCCTGCGAGCAGTACTTC. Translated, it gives CASSPPRTGNSCEQYF.

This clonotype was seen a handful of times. CDR3 bases: TGCAGCGCCAGACAGGACTTGAACACTGAAGCTTTCTTT. Translated, it gives CSARQDLNTEAFF. The rearrangement links TRBV29-1 to TRBJ1-1, with D possibly being TRBD1 (6 bases). The CDR3 sequence is 13 residues long. Per germline, CDR1 SQVTM and CDR2 ANQGSEA. Deletions cut 7 bases from V and 0 bases from J, with 12 bases between.

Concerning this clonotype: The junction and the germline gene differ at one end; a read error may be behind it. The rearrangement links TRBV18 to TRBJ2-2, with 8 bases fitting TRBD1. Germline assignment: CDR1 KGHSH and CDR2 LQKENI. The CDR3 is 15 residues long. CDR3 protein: CASSPRDRPTGERFF. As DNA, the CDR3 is TGTGCCAGCTCACCAAGGGACAGGCCTACCGGGGAGCGGTTTTTT.

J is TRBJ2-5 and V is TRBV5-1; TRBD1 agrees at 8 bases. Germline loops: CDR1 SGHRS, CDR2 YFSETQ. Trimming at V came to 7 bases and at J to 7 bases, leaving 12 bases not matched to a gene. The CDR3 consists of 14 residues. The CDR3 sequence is CASGKAGGDGTQYF. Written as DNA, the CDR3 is TGCGCCAGCGGCAAGGCAGGGGGCGACGGGACCCAGTACTTC.

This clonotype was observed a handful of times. As DNA, the CDR3 is TGTGCCAGCAGCGCTAGGGGACCCAACTATGGCTACACCTTC. Residues: CASSARGPNYGYTF. The chain carries TRBV5-4 and TRBJ1-2, with TRBD1 as a possible D gene (5 bases). The length of the CDR3 is 14 residues. The germline CDR1 and CDR2 sequences are SGHNT and YYREEE (reference sequence). V was clipped by 4 bases and J by 2 bases, with 12 bases between them.

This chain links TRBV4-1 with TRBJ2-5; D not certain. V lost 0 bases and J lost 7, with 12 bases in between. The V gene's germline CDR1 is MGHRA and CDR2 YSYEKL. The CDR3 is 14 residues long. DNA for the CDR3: TGCGCCAGCAGCCAAGAGGTCCTAAAAGGGACCCAGTACTTC. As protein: CASSQEVLKGTQYF.

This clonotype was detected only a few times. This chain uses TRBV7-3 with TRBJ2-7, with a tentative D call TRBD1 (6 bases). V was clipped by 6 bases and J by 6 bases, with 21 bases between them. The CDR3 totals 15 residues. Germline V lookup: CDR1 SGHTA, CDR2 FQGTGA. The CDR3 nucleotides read TGTGCCAGCAGTATCACAGGGCAACCTGATGGCGAGCAGTACTTC. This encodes CASSITGQPDGEQYF.

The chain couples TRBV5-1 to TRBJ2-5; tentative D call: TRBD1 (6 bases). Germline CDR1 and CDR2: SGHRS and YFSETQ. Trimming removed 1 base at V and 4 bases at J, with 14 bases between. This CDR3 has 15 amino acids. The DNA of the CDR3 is TGCGCCAGCAGCTTGCCCAAGACAGGAGGAGAGACCCAGTACTTC. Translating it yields CASSLPKTGGETQYF. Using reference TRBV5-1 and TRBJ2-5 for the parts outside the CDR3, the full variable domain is KAGVTQTPRYLIKTRGQQVTLSCSPISGHRSVSWYQQTPGQGLQFLFEYFSETQRNKGNFPGRFSGRQFSNSRSEMNVSTLELGDSALYLCASSLPKTGGETQYFGPGTRLLVL.

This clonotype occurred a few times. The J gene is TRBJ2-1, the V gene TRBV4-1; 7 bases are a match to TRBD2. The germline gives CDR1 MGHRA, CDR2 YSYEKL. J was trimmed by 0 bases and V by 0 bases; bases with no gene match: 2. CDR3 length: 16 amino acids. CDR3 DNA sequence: TGCGCCAGCAGCCAAGATGCGGGAGCCTCCTACAATGAGCAGTTCTTC. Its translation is CASSQDAGASYNEQFF.

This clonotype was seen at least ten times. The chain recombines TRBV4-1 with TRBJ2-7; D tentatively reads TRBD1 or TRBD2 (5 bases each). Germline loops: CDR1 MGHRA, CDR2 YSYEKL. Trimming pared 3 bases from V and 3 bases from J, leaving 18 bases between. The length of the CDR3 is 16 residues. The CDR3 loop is CASSQYPGTTVYEQYF. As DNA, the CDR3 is TGCGCCAGCAGCCAGTATCCCGGGACCACCGTCTACGAGCAGTACTTC.

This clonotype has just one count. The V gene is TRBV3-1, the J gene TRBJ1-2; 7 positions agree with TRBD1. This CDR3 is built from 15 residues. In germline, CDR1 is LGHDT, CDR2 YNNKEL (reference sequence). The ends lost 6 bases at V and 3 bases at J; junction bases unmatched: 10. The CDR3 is CASSYGLQGDYGYTF. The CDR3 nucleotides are TGTGCCAGCAGTTATGGCCTTCAGGGGGACTATGGCTACACCTTC.

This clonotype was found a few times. The CDR3 sequence: CATSRVGQPQHF. In DNA form, the CDR3 reads TGTGCCACCAGCAGAGTTGGTCAGCCCCAGCATTTT. The chain uses TRBV15 and TRBJ1-5; D gene uncertain. V was clipped by 1 base and J by 6 bases, with 4 bases between them. Germline V lookup: CDR1 LNHNV, CDR2 YYDKDF (reference sequence). CDR3 length equals 12 residues. Based on the CDR3 plus reference TRBV15 and TRBJ1-5, the full variable domain is DAMVIQNPRYQVTQFGKPVTLSCSQTLNHNVMYWYQQKSSQAPKLLFHYYDKDFNNEADTPDNFQSRRPNTSFCFLDIRSPGLGDTAMYLCATSRVGQPQHFGDGTRLSIL.

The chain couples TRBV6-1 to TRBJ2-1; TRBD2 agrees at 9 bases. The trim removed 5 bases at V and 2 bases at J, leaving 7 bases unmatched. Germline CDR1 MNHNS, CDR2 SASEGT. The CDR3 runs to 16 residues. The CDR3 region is CASSPLAGLTYNEQFF. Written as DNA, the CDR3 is TGTGCCAGCAGTCCCCTAGCGGGGCTAACCTACAATGAGCAGTTCTTC.